A selection of T cell receptor beta chains follows, all from one sample in a study of T cell repertoires in cytomegalovirus infection. Using its own MiXCR run on the reads, TCRdb lists one record per CDR3 protein. Among about 830,000 distinct CDR3 sequences listed, less than 35% were seen once. For these receptors, no antigen is known. The specimen comprised cultured CD8+ T cells from PBMCs, sampled from culture after CMV antigen stimulation. The receptors were gathered from a human donor in good health (CMV status not recorded). Some clones in this sample may be carry-over from other donors' samples. Each CDR3 is given with its conserved first and last residue. A D gene is named only where the DNA matches it firmly. Expanded clones are given a class, and other clones once, few, many or no size at all.

d_call	j_call	v_call	clone_size	cdr3_aa	cdr3_nt
.	TRBJ1-6	TRBV6-1	.	CTSTEGRSNSPLHF	TGTACCAGCACCGAGGGACGTTCCAATTCACCCCTCCACTTT
.	TRBJ1-6	TRBV6-5	.	CASSSLDTSSYNSPLHF	TGTGCCAGCAGTTCCCTGGACACTAGCTCCTATAATTCACCCCTCCACTTT
.	TRBJ1-1	TRBV7-9	.	CASSFREKAFF	TGTGCCAGCAGCTTTCGGGAAAAAGCTTTCTTT
.	TRBJ2-1	TRBV12-5	few	CASGLPLGNEQFF	TGTGCTAGTGGTTTGCCCCTAGGTAATGAGCAGTTCTTC
TRBD1	TRBJ2-1	TRBV6-5	many	CASSYLGQPNEQFF	TGTGCCAGCAGTTACTTGGGACAGCCCAATGAGCAGTTCTTC
.	TRBJ1-4	TRBV6-1	.	CASSESDTRQANEKLFF	TGTGCCAGCAGTGAATCAGACACTCGGCAGGCTAATGAAAAACTGTTTTTT
.	TRBJ1-1	TRBV13	many	CASSLRRTEAFF	TGTGCCAGCAGCTTAAGGCGCACTGAAGCTTTCTTT
.	TRBJ1-2	TRBV19	.	CASSLVTDYNYVYTF	TGTGCCAGTAGTCTGGTGACAGATTACAACTATGTCTACACCTTC
.	TRBJ2-2	TRBV11-2	.	CASSFLAWDTGELFF	TGTGCCAGCAGCTTCTTGGCCTGGGACACCGGGGAGCTGTTTTTT
TRBD2	TRBJ2-7	TRBV7-9	.	CASSLDDRGGYEQYF	TGTGCCAGCAGCTTAGACGACCGGGGGGGCTACGAGCAGTACTTC
TRBD1	TRBJ2-3	TRBV27	few	CASSKRQGARTDTQYF	TGTGCCAGCAGCAAACGACAGGGGGCTCGGACAGATACGCAGTATTTT
.	TRBJ2-7	TRBV20-1	.	CSARDSLQGSDEQYF	TGCAGTGCTAGAGATTCCCTACAGGGTTCCGACGAGCAGTACTTC
.	TRBJ2-5	TRBV20-1	few	CSAPGRGQETQYF	TGCAGTGCCCCCGGAAGGGGGCAAGAGACCCAGTACTTC
.	TRBJ2-7	TRBV6-5	.	CASSYFGTFYEQYF	TGTGCCAGCAGTTACTTTGGGACCTTCTACGAGCAGTACTTC
TRBD1	TRBJ2-3	TRBV7-3	.	CASSLTGRGTDTQYF	TGTGCCAGCAGCTTAACGGGCAGGGGGACAGATACGCAGTATTTT
.	TRBJ2-2	TRBV2	.	CASGGRVTGELFF	TGTGCCAGCGGAGGGAGAGTAACCGGGGAGCTGTTTTTT
TRBD2	TRBJ2-1	TRBV10-3	.	CAISEPSSGGEQFF	TGTGCCATCAGTGAGCCTTCTTCGGGGGGTGAGCAGTTCTTC
.	TRBJ1-2	TRBV7-9	.	CASSPRQVWRYTF	TGTGCCAGCAGCCCCCGACAGGTTTGGAGGTACACCTTC